These 26 T cell receptor beta chains share one sample of origin, sequenced in a study of blood T cell repertoires in COVID-19. Data came from immunoSEQ multiplex PCR; TCRdb stores just in-frame clones and leaves some out. The sample shows over 60,000 clones, 75% to 90% of them seen only once. Sequenced input: peripheral blood. The receptors derive from a woman in her forties or fifties with active COVID-19.

The chain couples TRBV15 to TRBJ1-2; 11 bases agree with TRBD1. CDR3 length: 17 amino acids. Germline CDR1 and CDR2: LNHNV and YYDKDF (reference sequence). J gave up 2 bases and V 2 bases, and 7 bases lay outside the gene matches. The CDR3 is CATSRLRGQGANYGYTF. The CDR3 coding sequence is TGTGCCACCAGCAGACTTAGAGGACAGGGGGCCAACTATGGCTACACCTTC.

With respect to this clone: The junction and the germline gene differ at one end; a read error may be behind it. The chain has TRBV28 and TRBJ1-4; D unclear. Germline V CDR1 and CDR2: MDHEN, SYDVKM. This CDR3 contains 11 residues. CDR3 DNA sequence: TGTGCCAGCAGCCCTAAAGAAAAACTGTTTTTT. Protein: CASSPKEKLFF.

Here the CDR3 reads CASSVQGASYNEQFF. CDR3 coding DNA: TGTGCCAGCAGCGTACAGGGGGCTTCCTACAATGAGCAGTTCTTC. This chain links TRBV9 with TRBJ2-1, with 8 bases aligning to TRBD1. With 1 base clipped from V and 1 base from J, the junction kept 1 base outside the gene matches. The CDR3 is 15 residues long. Germline V gene sequence: CDR1 SGDLS, CDR2 YYNGEE. Looking up the rest from reference TRBV9 and TRBJ2-1 gives the full variable domain: DSGVTQTPKHLITATGQRVTLRCSPRSGDLSVYWYQQSLDQGLQFLIQYYNGEERAKGNILERFSAQQFPDLHSELNLSSLELGDSALYFCASSVQGASYNEQFFGPGTRLTVL.

The chain is built from TRBV6-5 and TRBJ2-2, with 7 bases fitting TRBD1. V trimming: 6 bases; J trimming: 6 bases; junction bases outside the gene matches: 4. This CDR3 spans 13 amino acids. In germline, CDR1 is MNHEY, CDR2 SVGAGI. The CDR3 sequence: CASRKGGPGELFF. The CDR3 coding sequence is TGTGCCAGCAGAAAAGGGGGCCCCGGGGAGCTGTTTTTT.

This clone was seen a single time. The CDR3 bases are TGCGCCAGCAGCTTAGAAGTGAGACAGGGGATAGAAGAGCAGTACTTC. This encodes CASSLEVRQGIEEQYF. This sequence joins TRBV5-1 and TRBJ2-7; 8 bases map to TRBD1. Germline loops: CDR1 SGHRS, CDR2 YFSETQ. With 2 bases clipped from V and 7 bases from J, the junction kept 14 bases outside the gene matches. This CDR3 spans 16 amino acids.

The rearrangement uses TRBV6-1 and TRBJ1-4, with unresolved D. The CDR3 covers 14 residues. V was clipped by 0 bases and J by 8 bases, with 10 bases between them. Germline V gene lookup returns CDR1 MNHNS and CDR2 SASEGT. CDR3 sequence reads: CASSEAFLREKLFF. DNA of the CDR3: TGTGCCAGCAGTGAAGCCTTTCTCAGGGAAAAACTGTTTTTT.

J is TRBJ2-7 and V is TRBV2, with D maybe TRBD1 (6 bases). V was shortened by 7 bases and J by 6 bases, with 13 bases between the two germline ends. The V gene's germline CDR1 is SNHLY and CDR2 FYNNEI. The CDR3 is 12 amino acids. The CDR3 loop reads CASNYWGREQYF. The CDR3 DNA is TGTGCCAGCAATTATTGGGGGCGCGAGCAGTACTTC.

The CDR3 bases are TGTGCCAGCAGCCCGGCGGGGTCGATCACCGGGGAGCTGTTTTTT. This translates into CASSPAGSITGELFF. The rearrangement joins TRBV7-8 to TRBJ2-2; TRBD2 might be the D (6 bases). This CDR3 spans 15 amino acids. V was clipped by 5 bases and J by 4 bases, with 14 bases between them. Germline-derived CDR1 and CDR2 are SGHVS and FQNEAQ.

The rearrangement joins TRBV6-5 to TRBJ2-7, with TRBD1 identical over 11 bases. V dropped 7 bases and J dropped 4; count of bases not matched to a gene: 9. The CDR3 covers 15 residues. Per germline, CDR1 MNHEY and CDR2 SVGAGI. The CDR3 DNA reads TGTGCCAGCACAGCTGGGGGGACAGGGGGATACGAGCAGTACTTC. This gives the protein CASTAGGTGGYEQYF.

Only one count was recorded for this clone. V is TRBV10-3 and J is TRBJ2-1; D possibly corresponds to TRBD2 (7 bases). The CDR3 is 18 residues long. The germline V gene has CDR1 ENHRY and CDR2 SYGVKD. Between the trimmed V and J ends, which lost 6 bases and 3 bases, there was a span of 24 bases. CDR3 sequence reads: CAISPDRGPGRIYNEQFF. CDR3 nucleotide sequence: TGTGCCATCAGCCCCGATCGGGGGCCCGGGAGGATCTACAATGAGCAGTTCTTC.

The J gene is TRBJ1-2, the V gene TRBV5-1; no clear D. The V and J ends lost 4 bases and 1 base respectively, with 11 bases between them. Germline-derived CDR1 and CDR2 are SGHRS and YFSETQ. The CDR3 loop spans 14 amino acids. The chain's CDR3 is CASSPDSFNYGYTF. The CDR3, as DNA: TGCGCCAGCAGCCCGGACTCTTTTAACTATGGCTACACCTTC.

The rearrangement uses TRBV9 and TRBJ2-5; TRBD1 agrees at 10 bases. CDR1 and CDR2 (germline): SGDLS, YYNGEE. This CDR3 spans 16 amino acids. Trimming cost V 0 bases and J 5 bases; bases outside gene matches: 7. This CDR3 reads CASSVGDRGRRETQYF. The CDR3 DNA sequence: TGTGCCAGCAGCGTAGGAGACAGGGGGCGTCGGGAGACCCAGTACTTC. Full variable domain (remainder filled in from reference TRBV9 and TRBJ2-5): DSGVTQTPKHLITATGQRVTLRCSPRSGDLSVYWYQQSLDQGLQFLIQYYNGEERAKGNILERFSAQQFPDLHSELNLSSLELGDSALYFCASSVGDRGRRETQYFGPGTRLLVL.

J is TRBJ2-1 and V is TRBV18, with TRBD2 matching over 11 bases. Trimming cost V 3 bases and J 0 bases; bases outside gene matches: 10. CDR1 is KGHSH, CDR2 LQKENI, per germline. This CDR3 has 19 amino acids. The CDR3 DNA follows: TGTGCCAGCTCACCGTCACGGACTAGCGGGTGGGGCTCCTACAATGAGCAGTTCTTC. This encodes CASSPSRTSGWGSYNEQFF. The variable domain in full, completed from reference TRBV18 and TRBJ2-1, reads NAGVMQNPRHLVRRRGQEARLRCSPMKGHSHVYWYRQLPEEGLKFMVYLQKENIIDESGMPKERFSAEFPKEGPSILRIQQVVRGDSAAYFCASSPSRTSGWGSYNEQFFGPGTRLTVL.

This clone was seen only once. The chain has TRBV5-6 and TRBJ2-3; 13 bases match TRBD2. Trimming took 1 base from V and 0 from J; bases not matched to a gene: 8. The CDR3 spans 19 residues. From germline, CDR1 is SGHDT and CDR2 YYEEEE. CDR3 sequence (DNA): TGTGCCAGCAGCTTGAGGAGGGTGACTAGCGGGAGGAGCACAGATACGCAGTATTTT. It is translated as CASSLRRVTSGRSTDTQYF.

In its sample, this clone was seen once. The rearrangement joins TRBV30 to TRBJ2-1; TRBD2 agrees at 11 bases. Per germline, CDR1 GTSNPN and CDR2 SVGIG (reference sequence). CDR3 size: 17 residues. The V segment lost 0 bases and the J segment 7 bases; nucleotides outside the gene matches: 11. The CDR3 DNA follows: TGTGCCTGGAGTGTAGAATGGCCTAGCGGGAGGTCGAATGAGCAGTTCTTC. Protein: CAWSVEWPSGRSNEQFF.

The chain recombines TRBV11-2 with TRBJ2-7, with 13 nucleotides matching TRBD2. The CDR3 extends over 15 amino acids. The J segment lost 2 bases and the V segment lost 5 bases, leaving 3 bases of the junction unmatched. Germline lookup yields CDR1 SGHAT and CDR2 FQNNGV. The CDR3 bases are TGTGCCAGCAGCCGACTAGCGGGAGGACCCTACGAGCAGTACTTC. It encodes CASSRLAGGPYEQYF.

V gene TRBV5-1 combines with J gene TRBJ2-1, with 10 nucleotides matching TRBD2. The V gene's germline CDR1 is SGHRS and CDR2 YFSETQ. The CDR3 spans 16 residues. V was clipped by 3 bases and J by 2 bases; unmatched bases: 5. CDR3 bases: TGCGCCAGCAGCTCCCCTAGCGGGAGAACCTACAATGAGCAGTTCTTC. It specifies CASSSPSGRTYNEQFF.

This clone was found once. V usage is TRBV29-1 and J usage is TRBJ1-2; D may be TRBD1 (5 bases). CDR3 length: 12 amino acids. The V end was cut by 8 bases, the J end by 7 bases, with 17 bases between. CDR1 is SQVTM, CDR2 ANQGSEA, per germline. The DNA of the CDR3 is TGCAGCTTCCGGGCCAGGGCTGCTGGCTACACCTTC. Protein product: CSFRARAAGYTF.

This chain joins TRBV5-1 and TRBJ2-1; D is perhaps TRBD2 (6 bases). The CDR3 runs to 13 residues. Germline V gene sequence: CDR1 SGHRS, CDR2 YFSETQ. V was trimmed by 4 bases and J by 3 bases, leaving 8 bases between them. CDR3 protein: CASSPGGYNEQFF. The CDR3 nucleotides read TGCGCCAGCAGCCCCGGGGGCTACAATGAGCAGTTCTTC.

This clone was found once. The chain recombines TRBV10-3 with TRBJ1-1, with a weak D call TRBD1 (6 bases). The V gene's germline CDR1 is ENHRY and CDR2 SYGVKD. The CDR3 is made up of 11 amino acids. Trimming stripped 8 bases from V and 3 bases from J, with 7 bases between. CDR3 coding DNA: TGTGCCATCGGGGGCGACACTGAAGCTTTCTTT. This gives the protein CAIGGDTEAFF.

V and J are TRBV7-9 and TRBJ2-7, with TRBD1 matching 7 bases. This CDR3 contains 14 residues. Germline CDR1 SEHNR, CDR2 FQNEAQ (reference sequence). Trimming cost V 3 bases and J 3 bases; bases outside gene matches: 5. In DNA form, the CDR3 reads TGTGCCAGCAGCTTGGGTCGGGACAGCTACGAGCAGTACTTC. Translating gives CASSLGRDSYEQYF.

The V gene is TRBV19, the J gene TRBJ1-2; D is ambiguous. The CDR3 runs to 15 residues. V lost 7 bases, J lost 2 bases, and 17 bases lay in between. Germline V gene sequence: CDR1 LNHDA, CDR2 SQIVND (reference sequence). The CDR3 sequence is CASNKWEAPNYGYTF. For the CDR3, the DNA is TGTGCCAGTAATAAATGGGAGGCACCAAACTATGGCTACACCTTC.

This chain connects TRBV19 to TRBJ2-2, with TRBD2 identical over 10 bases. CDR3 length: 15 amino acids. V lost 5 bases to trimming and J lost 4 bases; unmatched junction nucleotides: 4. Germline V gene data show CDR1 as LNHDA and CDR2 as SQIVND (reference sequence). The CDR3 DNA reads as TGTGCCAGTAGTGCCCTAGCGGGAGTCACCGGGGAGCTGTTTTTT. Its translation is CASSALAGVTGELFF.

The chain employs TRBV11-2 and TRBJ1-6; tentatively, D is TRBD1 (5 bases). The V gene lost 1 base and the J gene lost 10 bases, with 14 bases spanning the gap. The CDR3 sequence is 15 residues long. The germline CDR1 and CDR2 sequences are SGHAT and FQNNGV. The CDR3 here is CASSLVGALGSPLHF. The CDR3 coding sequence is TGTGCCAGCAGCTTAGTAGGGGCCCTGGGGTCACCCCTCCACTTT.

The J gene is TRBJ1-3, the V gene TRBV30; tentative D call: TRBD1 (5 bases). Germline V gene lookup returns CDR1 GTSNPN and CDR2 SVGIG (reference sequence). The V and J ends lost 5 bases and 2 bases respectively, with 16 bases between them. This CDR3 comprises 15 residues. The CDR3 DNA sequence: TGTGCCTGGTTTGGCGTAGGGGTGACTGGAAACACCATATATTTT. It is translated as CAWFGVGVTGNTIYF.

The genes are TRBV13 and TRBJ2-7; 11 bases map to TRBD1. CDR1 PRHDT and CDR2 FYEKMQ come from the germline V gene (reference sequence). The CDR3 is 15 residues long. Trimming took 4 bases from V and 4 from J; bases not matched to a gene: 6. CDR3 bases: TGTGCCAGCAGCTCCCGGACAGGGGGCCCTTACGAGCAGTACTTC. It encodes CASSSRTGGPYEQYF.